The source of this TCR beta chain is a study of blood T cell repertoires in COVID-19. Turning to the study itself: Sites in the United States, Italy and Spain provided acute and convalescent COVID-19 samples. PBMCs, B-cell-depleted T cells, or T cells provided the cDNA or gDNA that made up the material.

CDR3 length: 12 residues. Original data processing: By means of reference gene primer amplification, nucleated cell counts were estimated. Profiling relied on immunoSEQ multiplex PCR, and the TCRdb table lists in-frame clones only, not all of them. V and J calls and clone size are those listed in that table; D and trimming were worked out from the DNA. In the table there are approximately 670,000 clones, about 87% of which are singletons. The TCR sequence derives from a woman between 18 and 29 years old with acute or convalescent COVID-19. The rearrangement joins TRBV21-1 to TRBJ2-3; the DNA was not used to check the table's D call, TRBD2. TRBV21-1 is a documented pseudogene. Sequences were obtained from peripheral blood. CDR3 loop: CASSRTADTQYF. The CDR3 coding sequence is TGTGCCAGCAGCCGCACGGCAGATACGCAGTATTTT.